Below are 28 T cell receptor beta chains sequenced from a single sample in a study of Graves' ophthalmopathy and Graves' hyperthyroidism. TCR beta CDR3 amplification used RNA transcripts. Following a first-round RT-PCR that used HTBI primers, a second-round multiplex PCR was carried out. TCRdb called the multiplex PCR reads again in MiXCR, with one record for every CDR3 protein. The sample holds around 1.1 million distinct CDR3 sequences, less than 45% seen once. The sequenced sample consisted of peripheral blood or thyroid tissue (not recorded which). These receptors all stem from an adult man with Graves' hyperthyroidism.

The chain uses TRBV2 and TRBJ2-7; 8 bases are a match to TRBD2. The V gene's germline CDR1 is SNHLY and CDR2 FYNNEI. CDR3 length equals 14 residues. Losses at the gene ends were 7 bases for V and 2 bases for J; bases not matched to a gene: 7. The CDR3 region is CASKALLAAYEQYF. DNA of the CDR3: TGTGCCAGCAAGGCTCTACTAGCGGCCTACGAGCAGTACTTC.

This rearrangement joins TRBV6-1 to TRBJ1-5; TRBD1 is a possible D gene (5 bases). CDR1 is MNHNS, CDR2 SASEGT, per germline. V lost 3 bases and J 8 bases, leaving 11 bases between the germline ends. The CDR3 runs to 13 residues. The CDR3 region is CASSDREMEPQHF. The CDR3 DNA sequence: TGTGCCAGCAGTGACAGGGAGATGGAGCCCCAGCATTTT.

The chain carries TRBV7-4 and TRBJ1-2; D uncertain. V was trimmed by 2 bases and J by 10 bases, leaving 20 bases between them. From germline, CDR1 is SGHVT and CDR2 SQSDAQ. This CDR3 is 15 amino acids long. The CDR3 protein is CASSLLGPTSLDYTF. CDR3 sequence (DNA): TGTGCCAGCAGCTTACTTGGCCCTACTTCGTTGGACTACACCTTC.

Many counts were recorded for this clonotype. This chain joins TRBV7-9 and TRBJ1-6; D might be TRBD1 (5 bases). The V gene lost 5 bases and the J gene lost 9 bases, with 17 bases spanning the gap. Germline V CDR1 and CDR2: SEHNR, FQNEAQ (reference sequence). The CDR3 totals 15 residues. CDR3 DNA: TGTGCCAGCAGCCCGACAGTTCTAGGTTCTTCACCCCTCCACTTT. Translating gives CASSPTVLGSSPLHF.

This chain connects TRBV2 to TRBJ1-5; weak D call: TRBD1 (6 bases). V was pared by 5 bases and J by 1 base, with 12 bases between. Looked up from germline, CDR1 is SNHLY and CDR2 is FYNNEI. There are 15 residues in the CDR3. The CDR3 spells CASSYVRGSNQPQHF. For the CDR3, the DNA is TGTGCCAGCAGTTACGTCAGGGGAAGCAATCAGCCCCAGCATTTT.

In regard to this clonotype: This may be a read error, as it is one base from a much larger clone. This rearrangement joins TRBV7-9 to TRBJ2-7; D remains ambiguous. The germline V and J ends were trimmed by 9 bases and 0 bases, with 12 bases remaining between them. Germline CDR1 and CDR2: SEHNR and FQNEAQ (reference sequence). The CDR3 length is 13 residues. The CDR3 spells CASRTSNSYEQYF. The CDR3 region has the DNA TGTGCCAGTAGAACGTCAAACTCCTACGAGCAGTACTTC.

The chain recombines TRBV4-1 with TRBJ2-7, with 12 nucleotides matching TRBD2. Germline trimming cut 7 bases from V and 0 bases from J; bases unmatched to any gene: 4. From germline, CDR1 is MGHRA and CDR2 YSYEKL. The CDR3 is made up of 15 amino acids. In nucleotides, the CDR3 is TGCGCCAGCACACGACTAGCGGGGGCCTCCTACGAGCAGTACTTC. It specifies CASTRLAGASYEQYF.

The chain joins TRBV4-3 to TRBJ1-1; maybe TRBD1 (6 bases). The CDR3 is 19 amino acids. The V and J ends lost 4 bases and 1 base respectively, with 25 bases between them. Germline lookup yields CDR1 LGHNA and CDR2 YSLEER. The CDR3 is CASSLLGSRGGSQNTEAFF. In DNA, the CDR3 is TGCGCCAGCAGCCTACTTGGGTCGAGGGGGGGTTCCCAGAACACTGAAGCTTTCTTT.

This rearrangement joins TRBV28 to TRBJ1-2; 7 nucleotides line up with TRBD1. The J segment lost 8 bases and the V segment lost 6 bases, leaving 6 bases of the junction unmatched. The CDR3 runs to 12 residues. Germline CDR1 is MDHEN and CDR2 is SYDVKM. CDR3 loop: CASSQGGGGYTF. The CDR3 nucleotides read TGTGCCAGCAGCCAAGGGGGCGGCGGCTACACCTTC.

This clonotype was counted only a few times. The genes are TRBV5-6 and TRBJ2-6; TRBD1 agrees at 10 bases. This CDR3 region has 18 residues. The V gene end was trimmed by 6 bases and the J gene end by 0 bases; junction bases not matched to a gene: 9. The germline CDR1 and CDR2 sequences are SGHDT and YYEEEE. CDR3 sequence (DNA): TGTGCCAGCAACCACCGGGACAGGGGAGTCTCTGGGGCCAACGTCCTGACTTTC. This codes for CASNHRDRGVSGANVLTF.

The CDR3 here is CASSLWQDSYEQYF. The CDR3 nucleotides read TGTGCCAGCAGCTTATGGCAGGACTCCTACGAGCAGTACTTC. The rearrangement joins TRBV11-2 to TRBJ2-7; D ambiguous. The CDR3 totals 14 residues. Trimming took off 2 bases at V and 0 bases at J, with 8 bases between the two ends. Germline V lookup: CDR1 SGHAT, CDR2 FQNNGV.

This clonotype was found many times. The genes are TRBV12-3 or TRBV12-4 and TRBJ1-4, with TRBD1 as a possible D gene (6 bases). The length of the CDR3 is 14 residues. Deletions cut 6 bases from V and 13 bases from J, with 21 bases between. The CDR3 loop reads CASSPPGGGTALFF. CDR3 nucleotides: TGTGCCAGCAGCCCCCCGGGAGGGGGAACGGCACTGTTTTTT.

There are a few counts of this clonotype. A read error may produce the germline difference seen at one junction end. V and J are TRBV11-2 and TRBJ1-2, with a weak D call TRBD1 (5 bases). Germline V gene data show CDR1 as SGHAT and CDR2 as FQNNGV. CDR3 length: 15 amino acids. CDR3 sequence (DNA): TGTGCCAGCAGCTTAGAAGGGGTGGCTAACTATGGCTACAACTTC. Amino acid sequence: CASSLEGVANYGYNF.

In its sample, this clonotype was seen a few times. At one boundary the junction diverges from the germline segment, which might be a read error. The CDR3 reads CASHDGSGANVLTF. CDR3 bases: TGTGCCAGCCACGACGGCTCTGGGGCCAACGTCCTGACTTTT. The chain links TRBV2 to TRBJ2-6, with a weak D call TRBD1 (5 bases). Germline lookup yields CDR1 SNHLY and CDR2 FYNNEI. This CDR3 spans 14 amino acids.

This clonotype was detected many times. The rearrangement links TRBV19 to TRBJ1-6, with TRBD1 matching 9 bases. The germline CDR1 and CDR2 sequences are LNHDA and SQIVND (reference sequence). The CDR3 sequence is 17 residues long. The J segment lost 10 bases and the V segment lost 6 bases, leaving 16 bases of the junction unmatched. The CDR3 DNA reads TGTGCCAGTAGAGAACAGGGGGCTTTCTCGACATGGTCACCCCTCCACTTT. Translating gives CASREQGAFSTWSPLHF.

A single count supports this clonotype. The rearrangement joins TRBV10-3 to TRBJ2-7; D remains unclear. Deletions cut 6 bases from V and 5 bases from J, with 11 bases between. The CDR3 sequence is 12 residues long. Germline V lookup: CDR1 ENHRY, CDR2 SYGVKD. CDR3 residues: CAISRSGDEQYF. CDR3 nucleotides: TGTGCCATCAGCCGTAGTGGGGACGAGCAGTACTTC.

Concerning this clonotype itself: This clone may be a read error of a much larger clone one base away. The CDR3: CASSYGAGNTVYF. The CDR3 nucleotides are TGTGCCAGCAGTTACGGTGCTGGAAACACCGTATATTTT. This chain uses TRBV10-2 with TRBJ1-3; the D is unclear. The CDR3 runs 13 residues. The germline CDR1 and CDR2 sequences are WSHSY and SAAADI.

In this sample, this clonotype turned up many times. J is TRBJ1-6 and V is TRBV7-9; 7 positions agree with TRBD1. Germline CDR1 SEHNR, CDR2 FQNEAQ (reference sequence). The CDR3 is 18 amino acids. The trim removed 5 bases at V and 6 bases at J, leaving 16 bases unmatched. CDR3 loop: CASSGGTDRGPVNSPLHF. In DNA, the CDR3 is TGTGCCAGCAGCGGTGGGACAGATCGCGGTCCGGTTAATTCACCCCTCCACTTT.

This sequence joins TRBV28 and TRBJ1-5, with TRBD1 matching over 9 bases. CDR3 size: 16 residues. V gave up 7 bases and J gave up 1 base; unmatched junction bases: 8. Germline CDR1 reads MDHEN; CDR2 reads SYDVKM. The CDR3: CASIPFGQGSNQPQHF. Here the CDR3 DNA reads TGTGCCAGCATCCCTTTTGGACAGGGGAGCAATCAGCCCCAGCATTTT.

This clonotype showed up just a few times. The chain combines TRBV10-2 with TRBJ1-1, with D unresolved. Trimming stripped 5 bases from V and 5 bases from J, with 24 bases between. Germline V gives CDR1 WSHSY, CDR2 SAAADI. The CDR3 runs to 17 residues. The CDR3 protein is CASSFVKTSDLRTEAFF. As DNA, the CDR3 is TGCGCCAGCAGTTTCGTTAAGACATCAGACCTGAGGACTGAAGCTTTCTTT.

This chain links TRBV7-2 with TRBJ2-4; D gene ambiguous. The CDR3 spans 13 residues. Germline CDR1 and CDR2: SGHTA and FQGNSA. V shed 5 bases and J shed 8 bases, with 13 bases lying between them. CDR3 nucleotides: TGTGCCAGCAGCCGGATACTTCACTACATTCAGTACTTC. It translates to CASSRILHYIQYF.

To note about this clonotype: A read error may account for a junction end that differs from germline. V gene TRBV7-9 combines with J gene TRBJ1-2; possibly TRBD1 for D (6 bases). The CDR3 has 13 amino acids. Germline V gene data show CDR1 as SEHNR and CDR2 as FQNEAQ (reference sequence). Here the CDR3 DNA reads TGTGCCAGCAGCTTATCGGGGGGCGATGGCCACACCTTC. It translates to CASSLSGGDGHTF.

This clonotype was observed a single time. The chain carries TRBV20-1 and TRBJ1-2, with D possibly matching TRBD1 (5 bases). CDR1 DFQATT and CDR2 SNEGSKA come from the germline V gene (reference sequence). The CDR3 covers 11 residues. Trimming removed 4 bases at V and 12 bases at J, with 15 bases between. The CDR3 DNA sequence: TGCAGTGCTATAGCGGGGACTGGAAACACCTTC. Translated, it gives CSAIAGTGNTF.

Comment on this clonotype: An end of the junction differs from the germline gene, which may be a read error. The chain has TRBV7-2 and TRBJ2-7, with D unresolved. Germline V CDR1 and CDR2: SGHTA, FQGNSA. The CDR3 covers 13 residues. The CDR3 DNA sequence: TGCGCCAGCAGCCAAGGGAACTCCTACGAGCAGTGCTTC. It translates to CASSQGNSYEQCF. Full variable domain (missing parts from reference TRBV7-2 and TRBJ2-7): GAGVSQSPSNKVTEKGKDVELRCDPISGHTALYWYRQSLGQGLEFLIYFQGNSAPDKSGLPSDRFSAERTGGSVSTLTIQRTQQEDSAVYLCASSQGNSYEQCFGPGTRLTVT.

This clonotype was found many times. J is TRBJ1-2 and V is TRBV7-9; 10 nucleotides match TRBD1. The germline gives CDR1 SEHNR, CDR2 FQNEAQ (reference sequence). The CDR3 has 13 residues. Trimming removed 5 bases from V and 6 bases from J; junction bases left unmatched: 3. This chain's CDR3 is CASSQDRGDGYTF. The CDR3 DNA is TGTGCCAGCAGCCAGGACAGGGGGGATGGCTACACCTTC.

This clonotype was recorded a few times. The CDR3 sequence is CSSYRGDSYGYTF. The CDR3 DNA is TGCAGCAGTTACCGTGGAGACTCCTATGGCTACACCTTC. The rearrangement joins TRBV29-1 to TRBJ1-2; D remains ambiguous. Germline V CDR1 and CDR2: SQVTM, ANQGSEA. The ends were cut back, 8 bases at V and 4 bases at J, with 17 bases in the middle. The CDR3 contains 13 residues.

Concerning this clonotype: Given a much more abundant clone one base away, this may be a read error. This chain links TRBV10-2 with TRBJ1-6; D gene ambiguous. In germline, CDR1 is WSHSY, CDR2 SAAADI. This CDR3 has 15 amino acids. In DNA form, the CDR3 reads TGTGCCAGCAGTGACGCGGCCGAGGCAAATTCACCCCTCCACTTT. As protein: CASSDAAEANSPLHF.

This clonotype was seen at least ten times. The chain carries TRBV14 and TRBJ1-1; D unclear. The CDR3 sequence is 16 residues long. The germline V gene has CDR1 SGHDN and CDR2 FVKESK. V was trimmed by 2 bases and J by 5 bases, leaving 18 bases between them. In nucleotides, the CDR3 is TGTGCCAGCAGCCAATTGGGGATCCTAAGTAGAACTGAAGCTTTCTTT. Translation: CASSQLGILSRTEAFF.